These 24 T cell receptor beta chains came from one sample sequenced in a study of cytomegalovirus exposure and HLA in healthy donors. In the PCR, 60 Vbeta and 13 Jbeta primers were used. Measured with immunoSEQ multiplex PCR; TCRdb has only the in-frame clones, and not every one. The sample includes around 180,000 clones, 70% to 80% seen only once; the top ten take roughly 2.3%. Sequencing was performed on PBMCs. The receptors here all came from a man aged 55-75 years in good health and CMV-seronegative.

This rearrangement joins TRBV7-6 to TRBJ2-1, with unresolved D. The V and J ends lost 6 bases and 2 bases respectively, with 5 bases between them. The V gene's germline CDR1 is SGHVS and CDR2 FNYEAQ. The CDR3 extends over 12 amino acids. CDR3 in amino acids: CASSSPYNEQFF. The DNA of the CDR3 is TGTGCCAGCAGTAGCCCCTACAATGAGCAGTTCTTC. Full variable domain (outside the CDR3, taken from reference TRBV7-6 and TRBJ2-1): GAGVSQSPRYKVTKRGQDVALRCDPISGHVSLYWYRQALGQGPEFLTYFNYEAQQDKSGLPNDRFSAERPEGSISTLTIQRTEQRDSAMYRCASSSPYNEQFFGPGTRLTVL.

For this clone: Germline is not matched at one junction end, which may reflect a read error. The rearrangement joins TRBV6-5 to TRBJ2-5; tentatively, D is TRBD1 (5 bases). Germline CDR1 and CDR2: MNHEY and SVGAGI. This CDR3 has 13 amino acids. The CDR3 DNA sequence: TGTGCCAGCAGTTACAGGGGTCAAGGGACCCAGTACTTC. This gives the protein CASSYRGQGTQYF.

The V call is TRBV29-1, the J call TRBJ2-5; 7 nucleotides agree with TRBD2. J was trimmed by 5 bases and V by 1 base; bases with no gene match: 4. The germline gives CDR1 SQVTM, CDR2 ANQGSEA. The CDR3 length is 13 residues. CDR3 amino acids: CSVEGGSGETQYF. The DNA of the CDR3 is TGCAGCGTTGAAGGGGGTAGCGGGGAGACCCAGTACTTC.

This rearrangement joins TRBV5-1 to TRBJ1-5, with TRBD1 matching 7 bases. This CDR3 spans 14 amino acids. V was clipped by 4 bases and J by 6 bases; unmatched bases: 7. CDR1 SGHRS and CDR2 YFSETQ come from the germline V gene. CDR3 protein: CASSLRQGGQPQHF. Here the CDR3 DNA reads TGCGCCAGCAGCCTTCGACAGGGAGGTCAGCCCCAGCATTTT.

This clone has just one count. The genes are TRBV10-2 and TRBJ2-7; tentative D call: TRBD2 (5 bases). The germline V and J ends were trimmed by 6 bases and 2 bases, with 17 bases remaining between them. The V gene's germline CDR1 is WSHSY and CDR2 SAAADI. This CDR3 is 15 amino acids long. Written as DNA, the CDR3 is TGCGCCAGCAGGGTTGGGAAGGACGGGACCTACGAGCAGTACTTC. Residues: CASRVGKDGTYEQYF.

The chain carries TRBV6-6 and TRBJ1-2; D is undetermined. Trimming stripped 6 bases from V and 5 bases from J, with 16 bases between. Germline V gene lookup returns CDR1 MNHNY and CDR2 SVGAGI (reference sequence). The CDR3 is made up of 14 amino acids. The CDR3 loop is CASSPSERTYGYTF. The CDR3 DNA reads as TGTGCCAGCAGCCCGAGTGAGCGAACTTATGGCTACACCTTC.

The V call is TRBV5-1, the J call TRBJ2-2; TRBD1 matches at 8 bases. CDR1 is SGHRS, CDR2 YFSETQ, per germline. Trimming at V came to 2 bases and at J to 4 bases, leaving 1 base not matched to a gene. There are 14 residues in the CDR3. As DNA, the CDR3 is TGCGCCAGCAGCTTACAGGGGGGCACCGGGGAGCTGTTTTTT. Encoded protein: CASSLQGGTGELFF.

The chain is built from TRBV18 and TRBJ2-1; 8 positions match TRBD1. Losses at the gene ends were 3 bases for V and 5 bases for J; bases not matched to a gene: 3. The length of the CDR3 is 14 residues. Germline V lookup: CDR1 KGHSH, CDR2 LQKENI. CDR3 region: CASSPGQVHNEQFF. In DNA, the CDR3 is TGTGCCAGCTCACCGGGACAGGTCCACAATGAGCAGTTCTTC.

This chain joins TRBV19 and TRBJ2-3; 16 bases align to TRBD2. Germline V gives CDR1 LNHDA, CDR2 SQIVND (reference sequence). Losses at the gene ends were 6 bases for V and 4 bases for J; bases not matched to a gene: 7. The CDR3 is 17 amino acids. The CDR3 here is CASRGLAGGPGADTQYF. The DNA for the CDR3 is TGTGCCAGTAGGGGACTAGCGGGGGGGCCGGGTGCAGATACGCAGTATTTT.

The chain carries TRBV19 and TRBJ1-1; D may be TRBD1 (6 bases). Trimming took 5 bases from V and 1 from J, leaving 14 bases between them. The CDR3 totals 15 residues. CDR1 and CDR2 from the germline V gene are LNHDA and SQIVND (reference sequence). In nucleotides, the CDR3 is TGTGCCAGTAGTGTCCCGGGACACCAGAACACTGAAGCTTTCTTT. This gives the protein CASSVPGHQNTEAFF.

This chain connects TRBV27 to TRBJ2-7, with 7 bases identical to TRBD1. J lost 2 bases, V lost 4 bases, and 8 bases had no gene match. This CDR3 has 15 residues. CDR1 MNHEY and CDR2 SMNVEV come from the germline V gene (reference sequence). For the CDR3, the DNA is TGTGCCAGCAGTTCTGACAGGGTCTTTCCCTACGAGCAGTACTTC. Amino acids: CASSSDRVFPYEQYF.

The rearrangement uses TRBV29-1 and TRBJ2-5; 8 nucleotides agree with TRBD1. The tail of the sequence fits TRBJ2-7 better, so the J call may be wrong. CDR3 size: 14 residues. Per germline, CDR1 SQVTM and CDR2 ANQGSEA. The chain's CDR3 is CSVVGRGLAYEQYF. CDR3 in DNA: TGCAGCGTTGTCGGCAGGGGGCTAGCCTACGAGCAGTACTTC.

The V call is TRBV2, the J call TRBJ2-3; tentative D call: TRBD2 (6 bases). The germline V gene has CDR1 SNHLY and CDR2 FYNNEI. V was pared by 2 bases and J by 6 bases, with 9 bases between. This CDR3 contains 13 residues. The CDR3 here is CASSEQEGDTQYF. Here the CDR3 DNA reads TGTGCCAGCAGTGAACAGGAGGGCGATACGCAGTATTTT.

The chain joins TRBV19 to TRBJ1-5; TRBD1 aligns across 9 bases. V was clipped by 3 bases and J by 7 bases; unmatched bases: 7. There are 15 residues in the CDR3. Germline values: CDR1 LNHDA, CDR2 SQIVND (reference sequence). CDR3 sequence reads: CASSIPGQGTQPQHF. The CDR3 DNA reads as TGTGCCAGTAGTATCCCGGGACAGGGAACGCAGCCCCAGCATTTT.

V gene TRBV19 combines with J gene TRBJ1-2; a possible D gene is TRBD1 (6 bases). Germline CDR1 reads LNHDA; CDR2 reads SQIVND (reference sequence). CDR3 length: 14 amino acids. Trimming left V 3 bases short and J 8 bases short, with 16 bases between. The CDR3 loop is CASSILEQGYGYTF. CDR3 coding DNA: TGTGCCAGTAGTATTCTGGAACAGGGTTACGGCTACACCTTC.

The chain combines TRBV2 with TRBJ2-3; 7 bases agree with TRBD2. V dropped 7 bases and J dropped 3; count of bases not matched to a gene: 7. Per germline, CDR1 SNHLY and CDR2 FYNNEI. The CDR3 extends over 14 amino acids. The DNA of the CDR3 is TGTGCCAGCACGACACGGGGGGTGACAGATACGCAGTATTTT. Its protein product is CASTTRGVTDTQYF.

The chain carries TRBV27 and TRBJ2-3, with D possibly matching TRBD2 (6 bases). The CDR3 sequence is 13 residues long. Per the germline V gene, CDR1 is MNHEY and CDR2 is SMNVEV (reference sequence). Trimming took 6 bases from V and 3 from J, leaving 10 bases between them. The CDR3 region is CASRLRGTDTQYF. The CDR3 DNA is TGTGCCAGCAGGCTGCGGGGAACAGATACGCAGTATTTT.

The gene calls are TRBV5-5 and TRBJ2-6, with TRBD1 matching 10 bases. The trim removed 4 bases at V and 0 bases at J, leaving 7 bases unmatched. The CDR3 consists of 18 residues. Germline V gene data show CDR1 as SGHKS and CDR2 as YYEKEE (reference sequence). DNA of the CDR3: TGTGCCAGCAGCAGGGGACAGGGGATTTCCTCTGGGGCCAACGTCCTGACTTTC. Translation gives CASSRGQGISSGANVLTF.

This chain joins TRBV28 and TRBJ1-5, with 9 nucleotides matching TRBD1. The CDR3 loop spans 15 amino acids. V lost 7 bases and J lost 4; bases outside the gene matches: 8. Germline CDR1 and CDR2: MDHEN and SYDVKM. CDR3: CASTQQGAGNQPQHF. DNA of the CDR3: TGTGCCAGCACCCAACAGGGGGCAGGGAATCAGCCCCAGCATTTT.

The chain couples TRBV6-6 to TRBJ2-3, with D unclear. Looked up from germline, CDR1 is MNHNY and CDR2 is SVGAGI (reference sequence). The V and J ends lost 6 bases and 5 bases respectively, with 6 bases between them. This CDR3 has 11 amino acids. CDR3 DNA sequence: TGTGCCAGCAGGTCCCAAGATACGCAGTATTTT. Protein product: CASRSQDTQYF.

The chain recombines TRBV19 with TRBJ1-6, with no clear D. CDR3 length: 13 residues. Germline V gene lookup returns CDR1 LNHDA and CDR2 SQIVND (reference sequence). V shed 10 bases and J shed 0 bases, with 7 bases lying between them. The CDR3 loop reads CATAGSYNSPLHF. The CDR3 DNA is TGTGCCACCGCGGGCTCCTATAATTCACCCCTCCACTTT.

The chain has TRBV6-1 and TRBJ2-7, with 9 bases aligning to TRBD1. Germline V CDR1 and CDR2: MNHNS, SASEGT. This CDR3 has 13 amino acids. Unmatched junction bases numbered 6, after V lost 8 bases and J lost 4 bases. The CDR3 loop reads CASQQGARYEQYF. The CDR3 region has the DNA TGTGCCAGCCAACAGGGGGCGAGGTACGAGCAGTACTTC.

This chain uses TRBV6-1 with TRBJ2-7; possibly TRBD2 for D (6 bases). Germline V gene sequence: CDR1 MNHNS, CDR2 SASEGT. V lost 3 bases to trimming and J lost 5 bases, with 14 bases between them. CDR3 length: 14 amino acids. The CDR3 here is CASSEVSGRDEQYF. CDR3 nucleotide sequence: TGTGCCAGCAGTGAGGTGAGCGGGCGTGACGAGCAGTACTTC.

The chain couples TRBV7-9 to TRBJ1-2; perhaps TRBD1 as D (5 bases). The CDR3 runs to 15 residues. With 5 bases removed from V and 5 bases from J, the gap between germline ends came to 18 bases. Germline V CDR1 and CDR2: SEHNR, FQNEAQ (reference sequence). The CDR3 is CASSTHIARGYGYTF. In nucleotides, the CDR3 is TGTGCCAGCAGCACACACATTGCCCGGGGGTATGGCTACACCTTC.